The present TCR beta chain was sequenced within a study of blood T cell repertoires in COVID-19. Original processing methods: Quantification of nucleated cells was approximated via reference gene primer amplification. Assay: immunoSEQ multiplex PCR; the TCRdb copy retains only in-frame clones and omits some. The V and J calls and clone size come from that table; D and trimming were worked out from the DNA. Altogether approximately 270,000 clones are present, 70% to 90% being singletons, with the ten largest covering roughly 4%. Germline loops: CDR1 SNHLY, CDR2 FYNNEI. The CDR3 totals 13 residues. Losses at the gene ends were 5 bases for V and 5 bases for J; bases not matched to a gene: 6. Those enrolled, adults aged roughly 18 to 100 years, came from 20 to 25 US areas. Symptom resolution, clearance, or two negative PCRs marked donors in Cohort 3 as recovered.

V is TRBV2 and J is TRBJ2-7; 7 bases agree with TRBD2. The sequenced sample was PBMCs or T cells enriched from blood (not recorded which). This clonotype was obtained from a woman aged 30 to 39 who had recovered from COVID-19. The CDR3 region is CASSTETSNEQYF. The CDR3 nucleotides read TGTGCCAGCAGTACCGAGACTAGCAACGAGCAGTACTTC.